Following are 15 T cell receptor beta chains from one sample sequenced in a study of PD-1 blockade in classical Hodgkin lymphoma. Sequencing used immunoSEQ multiplex PCR; TCRdb keeps in-frame clones, though not all of them. The sample shows 70,000 to 80,000 clones, 90% to 95% of them seen only once. Brentuximab vedotin exposure varied among the patients, all of whom had relapsed after autologous stem cell transplantation. Source: peripheral blood mononuclear cells (PBMCs), taken at baseline. The receptors shown here come from a human donor with classical Hodgkin lymphoma.

This chain joins TRBV7-2 and TRBJ1-5; the match to TRBD1 covers 7 bases. V shed 1 base and J 1 base; nucleotides not matched to a gene: 1. The V gene's germline CDR1 is SGHTA and CDR2 FQGNSA. The CDR3 sequence is 15 residues long. The CDR3 region is CASSLEGASNQPQHF. DNA of the CDR3: TGTGCCAGCAGCTTAGAGGGGGCCAGCAATCAGCCCCAGCATTTT. Complete variable domain (other parts from reference TRBV7-2 and TRBJ1-5): GAGVSQSPSNKVTEKGKDVELRCDPISGHTALYWYRQSLGQGLEFLIYFQGNSAPDKSGLPSDRFSAERTGGSVSTLTIQRTQQEDSAVYLCASSLEGASNQPQHFGDGTRLSIL.

This sequence joins TRBV9 and TRBJ1-1; D not resolved. V shed 0 bases and J shed 1 base, with 10 bases lying between them. The V gene's germline CDR1 is SGDLS and CDR2 YYNGEE. This CDR3 is built from 15 residues. The CDR3 region has the DNA TGTGCCAGCAGCGTAGGGATGGGCACGAACACTGAAGCTTTCTTT. It encodes CASSVGMGTNTEAFF.

J is TRBJ2-2 and V is TRBV5-1; possible D gene TRBD2, 5 bases. Trimming pared 6 bases from V and 5 bases from J, leaving 5 bases between. CDR3 length: 11 amino acids. Germline values: CDR1 SGHRS, CDR2 YFSETQ. Here the CDR3 reads CASTGTGELFF. In DNA, the CDR3 is TGCGCCAGCACGGGGACCGGGGAGCTGTTTTTT.

The chain employs TRBV5-4 and TRBJ2-4; D is perhaps TRBD2 (6 bases). Trimming took 4 bases from V and 0 from J, leaving 17 bases between them. Germline lookup yields CDR1 SGHNT and CDR2 YYREEE (reference sequence). The CDR3 is 17 amino acids. The CDR3 nucleotides are TGTGCCAGCAGCCCTGGCGGGACTGTTCTAGCCAAAAACATTCAGTACTTC. It translates to CASSPGGTVLAKNIQYF.

The CDR3 reads CASSWDSSYEQYF. The CDR3, as DNA: TGTGCCAGCAGTTGGGACAGCTCCTACGAGCAGTACTTC. The gene calls are TRBV2 and TRBJ2-7, with 7 bases lining up with TRBD1. CDR1 and CDR2 (germline): SNHLY, FYNNEI. CDR3 size: 13 residues. The J segment lost 0 bases and the V segment lost 5 bases, leaving 1 base of the junction unmatched.

The chain combines TRBV5-1 with TRBJ2-1, with 7 nucleotides matching TRBD2. This CDR3 is built from 14 residues. J was trimmed by 8 bases and V by 4 bases; bases with no gene match: 9. From germline, CDR1 is SGHRS and CDR2 YFSETQ. CDR3 bases: TGCGCCAGCAGCCCCTTGGGAGGGAACGATGAGCAGTTCTTC. The encoded protein is CASSPLGGNDEQFF.

The chain is built from TRBV10-3 and TRBJ2-7, with 11 positions matching TRBD2. The germline V gene has CDR1 ENHRY and CDR2 SYGVKD. With V trimmed by 6 bases and J by 0 bases, 7 bases remained unmatched. This CDR3 contains 16 residues. The CDR3 here is CAISRTSGFSSYEQYF. For the CDR3, the DNA is TGTGCCATCAGCAGGACTAGCGGGTTCTCCTCCTACGAGCAGTACTTC.

This clone has a handful of counts. The V call is TRBV10-3, the J call TRBJ2-7; the D gene could be TRBD1 or TRBD2 (5 bases each). Trimming took 2 bases from V and 1 from J, leaving 9 bases between them. This CDR3 comprises 14 residues. CDR1 and CDR2 from the germline V gene are ENHRY and SYGVKD. The CDR3 DNA follows: TGTGCCATCAGTGAGGGGACCGAGTCCTACGAGCAGTACTTC. Translating gives CAISEGTESYEQYF.

The chain joins TRBV5-4 to TRBJ2-7; 7 nucleotides match TRBD1. In germline, CDR1 is SGHNT, CDR2 YYREEE (reference sequence). The V segment lost 2 bases and the J segment 5 bases; nucleotides outside the gene matches: 4. This CDR3 is 13 amino acids long. CDR3 in amino acids: CASSFTGVDEQYF. The CDR3 nucleotides read TGTGCCAGCAGCTTCACAGGGGTAGACGAGCAGTACTTC.

The V call is TRBV6-1, the J call TRBJ2-2, with D possibly being TRBD2 (5 bases). Trimming cost V 4 bases and J 2 bases, with 5 bases left between them. CDR1 and CDR2 from the germline V gene are MNHNS and SASEGT. The CDR3 sequence is 13 residues long. Written as DNA, the CDR3 is TGTGCCAGCAGTGGGACTAACACCGGGGAGCTGTTTTTT. Translated, it gives CASSGTNTGELFF.

The rearrangement uses TRBV19 and TRBJ2-5, with 10 positions matching TRBD1. The CDR3 extends over 16 amino acids. CDR1 is LNHDA, CDR2 SQIVND, per germline (reference sequence). J lost 5 bases, V lost 4 bases, and 10 bases had no gene match. This chain's CDR3 is CASSTGPGQGLETQYF. As DNA, the CDR3 is TGTGCCAGTAGTACCGGGCCGGGACAGGGGCTGGAGACCCAGTACTTC.

This rearrangement joins TRBV19 to TRBJ2-2; D is perhaps TRBD1 (5 bases). Looked up from germline, CDR1 is LNHDA and CDR2 is SQIVND (reference sequence). Trimming left V 3 bases short and J 6 bases short, with 17 bases between. This CDR3 comprises 16 residues. The CDR3, as DNA: TGTGCCAGTAGTATCTCAGGGTCCTCCCTCGCCGGGGAGCTGTTTTTT. As protein: CASSISGSSLAGELFF.

This clone was recorded a few times. This chain uses TRBV5-4 with TRBJ1-4; D unresolved. Germline CDR1 reads SGHNT; CDR2 reads YYREEE (reference sequence). The V and J ends lost 2 bases and 0 bases respectively, with 8 bases between them. The CDR3 sequence is 15 residues long. CDR3 sequence: CASSFNTPTNEKLFF. The DNA for the CDR3 is TGTGCCAGCAGCTTTAATACACCAACTAATGAAAAACTGTTTTTT.

V gene TRBV6-5 combines with J gene TRBJ1-3; D is perhaps TRBD1 (5 bases). V was pared by 5 bases and J by 7 bases, with 12 bases between. The CDR3 is made up of 13 amino acids. CDR1 is MNHEY and CDR2 is SVGAGI in the germline V gene. The CDR3 nucleotides are TGTGCCAGCAGTCCCCGACAGACTAACACCATATATTTT. It is translated as CASSPRQTNTIYF.

This clone was observed a few times. The chain recombines TRBV6-5 with TRBJ2-7; D is unclear. The CDR3 has 15 amino acids. CDR1 is MNHEY and CDR2 is SVGAGI in the germline V gene. V was trimmed by 5 bases and J by 0 bases, leaving 14 bases between them. CDR3 sequence reads: CASSPVAVNSYEQYF. CDR3 in DNA: TGTGCCAGCAGTCCCGTTGCGGTAAACTCCTACGAGCAGTACTTC.